The sequence of this TCR beta chain was determined in a study of blood T cell repertoires in COVID-19. The CDR3 runs to 14 residues. V lost 5 bases and J lost 10; bases outside the gene matches: 12. The germline gives CDR1 LNHNV, CDR2 YYDKDF (reference sequence). Libraries were prepared by immunoSEQ multiplex PCR; TCRdb keeps only in-frame clonotypes and omits some of them. This table holds 150,000 to 200,000 clones, over 75% found once. This clone has a handful of counts. The clonotype originates from a man in his fifties or sixties with active or convalescent COVID-19. The sample comprised peripheral blood. The chain recombines TRBV15 with TRBJ2-3; TRBD2 matches at 7 bases. In DNA, the CDR3 is TGTGCCACCAGCGGAGCCGGGACTAAGTGGGCGCAGTATTTT. It is translated as CATSGAGTKWAQYF.